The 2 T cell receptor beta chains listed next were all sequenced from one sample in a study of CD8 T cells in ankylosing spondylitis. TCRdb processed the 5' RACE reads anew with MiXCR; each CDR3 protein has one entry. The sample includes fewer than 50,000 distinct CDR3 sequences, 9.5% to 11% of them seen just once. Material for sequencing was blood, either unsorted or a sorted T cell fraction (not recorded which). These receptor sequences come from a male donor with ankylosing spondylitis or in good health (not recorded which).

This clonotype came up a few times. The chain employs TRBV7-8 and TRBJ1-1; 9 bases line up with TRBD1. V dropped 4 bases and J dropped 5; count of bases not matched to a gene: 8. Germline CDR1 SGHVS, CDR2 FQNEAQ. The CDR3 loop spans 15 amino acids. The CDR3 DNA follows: TGTGCCAGCAGCTCCGCCGGGACAGGGCTTACTGAAGCTTTCTTT. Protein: CASSSAGTGLTEAFF.

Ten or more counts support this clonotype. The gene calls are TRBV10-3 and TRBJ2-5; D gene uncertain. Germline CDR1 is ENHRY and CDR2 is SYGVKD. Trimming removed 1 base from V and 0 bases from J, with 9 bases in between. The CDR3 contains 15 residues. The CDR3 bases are TGTGCCATCAGTGAGTTTAACAGAAACCAAGAGACCCAGTACTTC. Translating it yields CAISEFNRNQETQYF.